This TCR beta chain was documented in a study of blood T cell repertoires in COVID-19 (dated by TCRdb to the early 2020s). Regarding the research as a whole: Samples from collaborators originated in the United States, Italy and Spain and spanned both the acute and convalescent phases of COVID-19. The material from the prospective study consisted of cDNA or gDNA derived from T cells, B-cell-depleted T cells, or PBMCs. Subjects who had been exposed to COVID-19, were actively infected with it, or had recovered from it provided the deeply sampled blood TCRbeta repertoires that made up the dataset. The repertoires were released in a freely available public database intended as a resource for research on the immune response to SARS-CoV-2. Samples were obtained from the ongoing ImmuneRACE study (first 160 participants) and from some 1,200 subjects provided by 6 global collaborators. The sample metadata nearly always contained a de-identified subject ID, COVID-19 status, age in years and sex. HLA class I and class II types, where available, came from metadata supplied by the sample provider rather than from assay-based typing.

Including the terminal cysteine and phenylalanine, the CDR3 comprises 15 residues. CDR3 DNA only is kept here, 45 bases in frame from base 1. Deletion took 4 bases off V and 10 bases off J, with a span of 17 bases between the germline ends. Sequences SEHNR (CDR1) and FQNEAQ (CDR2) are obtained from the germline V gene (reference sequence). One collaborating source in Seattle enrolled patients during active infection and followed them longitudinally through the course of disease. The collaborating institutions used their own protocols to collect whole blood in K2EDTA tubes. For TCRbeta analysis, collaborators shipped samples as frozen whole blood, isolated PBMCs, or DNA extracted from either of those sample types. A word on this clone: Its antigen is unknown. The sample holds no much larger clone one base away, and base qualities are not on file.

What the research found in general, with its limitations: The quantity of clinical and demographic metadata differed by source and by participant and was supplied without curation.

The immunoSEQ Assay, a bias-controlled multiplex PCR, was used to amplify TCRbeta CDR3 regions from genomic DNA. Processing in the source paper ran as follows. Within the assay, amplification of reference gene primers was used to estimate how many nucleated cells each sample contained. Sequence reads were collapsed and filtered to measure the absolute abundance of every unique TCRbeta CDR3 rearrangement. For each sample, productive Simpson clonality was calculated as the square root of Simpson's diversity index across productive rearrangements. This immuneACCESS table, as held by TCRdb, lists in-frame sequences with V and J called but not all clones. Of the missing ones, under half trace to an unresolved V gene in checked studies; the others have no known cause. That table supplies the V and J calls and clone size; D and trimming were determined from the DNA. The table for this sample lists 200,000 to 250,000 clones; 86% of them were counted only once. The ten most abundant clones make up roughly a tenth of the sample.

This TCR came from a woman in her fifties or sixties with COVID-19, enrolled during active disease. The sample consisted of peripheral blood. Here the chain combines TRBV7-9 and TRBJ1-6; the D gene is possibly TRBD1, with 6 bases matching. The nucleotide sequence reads TGTGCCAGCAGCTCCACAGGGCCATCCCTATCACCCCTCCACTTT. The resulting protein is CASSSTGPSLSPLHF.